These T cell receptor beta chains were read from a single sample in a study of blood T cell repertoires in COVID-19. The data were produced by immunoSEQ multiplex PCR, yet TCRdb's version contains in-frame clones alone and is incomplete. Of nearly 85,000 clones listed, around 80% are singletons. Sequencing was carried out using peripheral blood. The receptors were sampled from a woman aged 55 to 70 with acute or convalescent COVID-19. CDR3s include the opening cysteine and the closing phenylalanine or tryptophan. The D gene is left open where the match is weak. Size tells how often a clone was seen (once, few, many) or the class of an expanded clone, and some rows leave it out.

clone size | D gene | J gene | V gene | CDR3 DNA | CDR3 protein
NA | TRBD1 | TRBJ1-1 | TRBV30 | TGTGCCTGGAGTCCAGGCGTAGGGGGCAGGGTGAACACTGAAGCTTTCTTT | CAWSPGVGGRVNTEAFF
NA | TRBD1 | TRBJ2-2 | TRBV19 | TGTGCCAGTAGAGGGGACAGGGGTCGCACCGGGGAGCTGTTTTTT | CASRGDRGRTGELFF
NA | NA | TRBJ2-7 | TRBV5-5 | TGTGCCAGCCAGGGGGACTCAAACTCCTACGAGCAGTACTTC | CASQGDSNSYEQYF
once | TRBD2 | TRBJ2-7 | TRBV5-4 | TGTGCCAGCAGCGGGGGAGGGACTAGTAGCTACGAGCAGTACTTC | CASSGGGTSSYEQYF
NA | TRBD2 | TRBJ2-2 | TRBV11-3 | TGTGCCAGCAGCTTAATCGGGACTAGCTTTATCGGGGAGCTGTTTTTT | CASSLIGTSFIGELFF
NA | TRBD1 | TRBJ1-6 | TRBV5-4 | TGTGCCAGCACCCCGGACAGGGTGAATTCACCCCTCCACTTT | CASTPDRVNSPLHF
NA | TRBD1 | TRBJ2-4 | TRBV7-9 | TGTGCCAGCAGCTTAGGACAGGGGCTTGGCATTCAGTACTTC | CASSLGQGLGIQYF
NA | NA | TRBJ1-6 | TRBV30 | TGTGCCTGGAGGGACAGCTCCTATAATTCACCCCTCCACTTT | CAWRDSSYNSPLHF
NA | NA | TRBJ2-7 | TRBV6-5 | TGTGCCAGCAGTTACGGTGTGACAGTCTCCTACGAGCAGTACTTC | CASSYGVTVSYEQYF
NA | TRBD2 | TRBJ2-7 | TRBV9 | TGTGCCAGCAGCGTAGAAGGGACGGGGACCCTCGATAGCGGGCGCGAGCAGTACTTC | CASSVEGTGTLDSGREQYF
NA | NA | TRBJ1-2 | TRBV5-3 | TGTGCCAGAAGACTGACCGGGATCTCCTGTCCGGCTAACTATGGCTACACCTTC | CARRLTGISCPANYGYTF
NA | NA | TRBJ1-4 | TRBV5-1 | TGCGCCAGCAGCCGGGAGGCAACTAATGAAAAACTGTTTTTT | CASSREATNEKLFF
NA | NA | TRBJ1-1 | TRBV6-5 | TGTGCCAGCAGTATAACAGGGATCAACACTGAAGCTTTCTTT | CASSITGINTEAFF
NA | TRBD2 | TRBJ2-2 | TRBV5-1 | TGCGCCAGCAGCTCGGGACTAGCGGGAGTTTCGGAGGCCGGGGAGCTGTTTTTT | CASSSGLAGVSEAGELFF
NA | TRBD1 | TRBJ1-2 | TRBV6-1 | TGTGCCAGCAGTGGACTAGGTGGGGCGCGGGTACAGGGGGGCTACACCTTC | CASSGLGGARVQGGYTF
NA | NA | TRBJ2-1 | TRBV11-3 | TGTGCCAGCAGCGGTACGTACAAGGAGCAGTTCTTC | CASSGTYKEQFF
NA | TRBD1 | TRBJ1-1 | TRBV5-1 | TGCGCCAGCAGCTTGGGGTGGGACAGGCACATGAACACTGAAGCTTTCTTT | CASSLGWDRHMNTEAFF
NA | NA | TRBJ1-1 | TRBV7-6 | TGTGCCAGCAGCTCTTACACGAACACTGAAGCTTTCTTT | CASSSYTNTEAFF
few | NA | TRBJ1-5 | TRBV5-5 | TGTGCCAGCAGCTTGGATGGAGCCTATCAGCCCCAGCATTTT | CASSLDGAYQPQHF
NA | TRBD2 | TRBJ2-7 | TRBV7-2 | TGTGCCAGCAGCTCCCTAGTGGGGGGGTACGAGCAGTACTTC | CASSSLVGGYEQYF
once | NA | TRBJ2-2 | TRBV12-5 | TGTGCTAGTGGTTTGGTACAGGCGGGACGGGAGCTGTTTTTT | CASGLVQAGRELFF
NA | NA | TRBJ2-5 | TRBV19 | TGTGCCAGTAGTCCTGCGACAGACCTAGAGACCCAGTACTTC | CASSPATDLETQYF
NA | NA | TRBJ1-1 | TRBV6-6 | TGTGCCAGCAGGCCGTACTTGGCAGGGGCGAGGACTGAAGCTTTCTTT | CASRPYLAGARTEAFF
NA | NA | TRBJ1-5 | TRBV5-1 | TGCGCCAGCTCAACAGGTGTCAATCAGCCCCAGCATTTT | CASSTGVNQPQHF
NA | NA | TRBJ1-2 | TRBV6-5 | TGTGCCAGCAGAACCGGGTTTCGCTATGGCTACACCTTC | CASRTGFRYGYTF
NA | NA | TRBJ1-2 | TRBV29-1 | TGCAGCGTTGTCCCAGGGAATTCAAACTATGGCTACACCTTC | CSVVPGNSNYGYTF
NA | NA | TRBJ2-3 | TRBV7-3 | TGTGCCAGCAGCCTCAGGACAGTAGATACGCAGTATTTT | CASSLRTVDTQYF
NA | NA | TRBJ1-2 | TRBV28 | TGTGCCAGCAGTTTAAGCGGGGGTATAGGTGGCTACACCTTC | CASSLSGGIGGYTF
NA | TRBD2 | TRBJ2-7 | TRBV5-1 | TGCGCCAGCAGTTCCGGGACTAGCGGAGGTTCCCTCTACGAGCAGTACTTC | CASSSGTSGGSLYEQYF
NA | NA | TRBJ1-2 | TRBV5-8 | TGTGCCACCACGACAGGAGCTAACTATGGCTACACCTTC | CATTTGANYGYTF
NA | NA | TRBJ2-5 | TRBV10-3 | TGTGCCATCAGATTTTCAGGGCCCCAAGAGACCCAGTACTTC | CAIRFSGPQETQYF
NA | TRBD1 | TRBJ1-1 | TRBV5-1 | TGCGCCAGCAGCTTGAGTGGACAGGGCACTGAAGCTTTCTTT | CASSLSGQGTEAFF
NA | NA | TRBJ1-1 | TRBV6-5 | TGTGCCAGCAGCCTCGCCGGGAAGAACACTGAAGCTTTCTTT | CASSLAGKNTEAFF
NA | TRBD1 | TRBJ2-4 | TRBV4-3 | TGCGCCAGCAGCCAGGGGACAGGGCCGGCCAAAAACATTCAGTACTTC | CASSQGTGPAKNIQYF
NA | NA | TRBJ2-7 | TRBV24-1 | TGTGCCACCAGTGACAGGACAACCTACGAGCAGTACTTC | CATSDRTTYEQYF
NA | NA | TRBJ1-5 | TRBV6-1 | TGTGCCAGCAGTGAAGTGGGAGGGTACAATCAGCCCCAGCATTTT | CASSEVGGYNQPQHF
NA | NA | TRBJ2-7 | TRBV11-3 | TGTGCCAGCAGCCACGGAAGGGGTACCTACGAGCAGTACTTC | CASSHGRGTYEQYF
few | NA | TRBJ2-2 | TRBV24-1 | TGTGCCACCGCCCCAGGGCCTGACACCGGGGAGCTGTTTTTT | CATAPGPDTGELFF
NA | NA | TRBJ2-7 | TRBV7-2 | TGTGCCAGCAGCTTACCGAGGGCGGGGGCTACCTCCTACGAGCAGTACTTC | CASSLPRAGATSYEQYF
NA | NA | TRBJ1-5 | TRBV7-2 | TGTGCCAGCAGCTTAAAGGGGGGGAGCAATCAGCCCCAGCATTTT | CASSLKGGSNQPQHF
NA | TRBD2 | TRBJ2-3 | TRBV7-8 | TGTGCCAGCAGCACCCGGGGGGAAGCTACGCAGTATTTT | CASSTRGEATQYF
NA | NA | TRBJ2-2 | TRBV5-1 | TGCGCCAGCTTGGGGGCGGCGGGCACCGGGGAGCTGTTTTTT | CASLGAAGTGELFF
NA | NA | TRBJ1-2 | TRBV5-6 | TGTGCCAGCAGTATGTGGGGACTGAGAAACGGCTACACCTTC | CASSMWGLRNGYTF
NA | NA | TRBJ2-7 | TRBV11-2 | TGTGCCAGCAGCTTAGGCGTTGCTTCCTACGAGCAGTACTTC | CASSLGVASYEQYF
NA | TRBD1 | TRBJ2-7 | TRBV29-1 | TGCAGCGCTCGAGACGCCGGACAGGGATTCTCCTACGAGCAGTACTTC | CSARDAGQGFSYEQYF
NA | NA | TRBJ2-7 | TRBV2 | TGTGCCAGCAGTGTTTTTATGGCAGGCGACGAGCAGTACTTC | CASSVFMAGDEQYF
once | NA | TRBJ1-1 | TRBV3-1/TRBV3-2 | TGTGCCAGCAGCCAAGATAACAGAGATTACACTGAAGCTTTCTTT | CASSQDNRDYTEAFF
NA | TRBD2 | TRBJ2-7 | TRBV5-4 | TGTGCCAGCAGCTTGGGACTAGCGTCCTACGAGCAGTACTTC | CASSLGLASYEQYF
NA | TRBD1 | TRBJ1-1 | TRBV6-1 | TGTGCCAGCAGTCAGATGACAGGGGGGACTGAAGCTTTCTTT | CASSQMTGGTEAFF
once | TRBD2 | TRBJ2-1 | TRBV9 | TGTGCCAGCAGCGCATTCCGGACTAGCGGGGATGAGCAGTTCTTC | CASSAFRTSGDEQFF
NA | TRBD1 | TRBJ2-1 | TRBV7-2 | TGTGCCAGCAGCCGCACCGGACAGGGTCTGGGAATTAGCAATGAGCAGTTCTTC | CASSRTGQGLGISNEQFF
once | TRBD2 | TRBJ2-5 | TRBV3-1/TRBV3-2 | TGTGCCAGCAGCCAAAATCAGGGAGGGGAGACCCAGTACTTC | CASSQNQGGETQYF
NA | TRBD2 | TRBJ2-1 | TRBV4-3 | TGCGCCAGCAGCCAAGAGGCGGGGGGGCTCTACAATGAGCAGTTCTTC | CASSQEAGGLYNEQFF
NA | NA | TRBJ1-2 | TRBV6-2/TRBV6-3 | TGTGCCAGCAGTCCCATGACAGTTAACTATGGCTACACCTTC | CASSPMTVNYGYTF
NA | NA | TRBJ1-6 | TRBV5-6 | TGTGCCAGCAGCCGGGATATTTCACCCCTCCACTTT | CASSRDISPLHF
NA | TRBD1 | TRBJ1-3 | TRBV3-1/TRBV3-2 | TGTGCCAGCAGCCGTGGGACAGCTTCCACCATATATTTT | CASSRGTASTIYF
NA | TRBD1 | TRBJ1-2 | TRBV11-2 | TGTGCCAGCAGCTCCCAGGGGGCTGTTGGCTATGGCTACACCTTC | CASSSQGAVGYGYTF
NA | NA | TRBJ1-3 | TRBV5-1 | TGCGCCAGCAGCGGCGGCTCCTCTGGAAACACCATATATTTT | CASSGGSSGNTIYF
NA | TRBD2 | TRBJ2-7 | TRBV5-5 | TGTGCCAGCATCCTAGGACTAGCGGGAGTCGGCGAGCAGTACTTC | CASILGLAGVGEQYF